This T cell receptor (beta chain) comes out of a study of Ad26.COV2.S vaccination and SARS-CoV-2 variants. Regarding the study as a whole: The study found higher spike-specific TCR breadth in vaccine than placebo recipients.

The method was immunoSEQ multiplex PCR; TCRdb's version includes in-frame clones alone and lacks a portion of them. The profile shows roughly 380,000 clones, about nine tenths of them singletons. Trimming pared 3 bases from V and 5 bases from J, leaving 16 bases between. Germline V gene data show CDR1 as LNHDA and CDR2 as SQIVND (reference sequence). This CDR3 has 15 amino acids. The treatment was: 19 received Ad26.COV2.S at low or high dose, single or two shots; a few received placebo; per-sample allocation not given. Day 63 after the first injection of vaccine or placebo was the sampling time. Donor was an adult aged 18-55 years in Boston. This clone was recorded a few times. Its antigen is unidentified.

The chain recombines TRBV19 with TRBJ1-1; maybe TRBD1 (6 bases). The sample in question was peripheral blood, obtained in a trial of Ad26.COV2.S vaccine versus placebo. This TCR was sampled from a person between 18 and 60 years old who received the Ad26.COV2.S COVID-19 vaccine or a placebo. The CDR3 nucleotides read TGTGCCAGTAGTATCCCCCAACAGGGTAGGACTGAAGCTTTCTTT. Translation gives CASSIPQQGRTEAFF.